The clone carrying this T cell receptor (beta chain) has only a few counts. Its antigen is undetermined. This sample was included in a study of cytomegalovirus exposure and HLA in healthy donors. Sequenced by immunoSEQ multiplex PCR; TCRdb stores in-frame clones only, minus some. The data contain 200,000 to 250,000 clones, approximately 83% of them singletons. Findings and limits, study-wide: Altogether, 160 or so TCR beta chains were recorded as cytomegalovirus-associated. Through in vitro validation, three CMV-associated chains were shown to be specific for CMV antigens. The classifier reportedly diagnosed cytomegalovirus status with high sensitivity and specificity.

Sequencing used PBMCs. The TCR was taken from a woman aged 30 to 39 in good health and CMV-seropositive.

For the CDR3, the DNA is TGTGCCAGCAGCTTAGTAGCGCAGTACGCTTTCTTT. Translating gives CASSLVAQYAFF. The rearrangement joins TRBV7-2 to TRBJ1-1, with D unclear. The ends were cut back, 1 base at V and 11 bases at J, with 11 bases in the middle. Germline lookup yields CDR1 SGHTA and CDR2 FQGNSA. This CDR3 is built from 12 residues.